The rows below give T cell receptor beta chains drawn from one sample of a study of T cells after yellow fever vaccination. One entry per CDR3 protein results from TCRdb running MiXCR on the 5' RACE reads. There are hundreds of thousands of distinct CDR3 sequences in the sample; around 13% occur only once, and roughly 3.1% lies in the top ten. The material was CD4+ T cells sorted from PBMCs, obtained 15 days after the yellow fever booster vaccination. These receptors were obtained from a man aged 18 to 30 who received the YFV17D yellow fever vaccine. Each CDR3 is given with its conserved first and last residue. D genes are given only for firm matches. Part of the rows lack a size; the others show once, few, many or a class for expanded clones.

>few|.|TRBJ1-6|TRBV14
CASSQSFTPNSPLHF
TGTGCCAGCAGCCAGTCTTTCACCCCCAATTCACCCCTCCACTTT
>few|TRBD2|TRBJ2-5|TRBV20-1
CSAPLAGEQETQYF
TGCAGTGCTCCGCTAGCGGGGGAGCAAGAGACCCAGTACTTC
>few|.|TRBJ2-2|TRBV7-3
CASSSSITGELFF
TGTGCCAGCAGCTCCAGTATTACCGGGGAGCTGTTTTTT
>many|.|TRBJ2-3|TRBV5-1
CASSLEGTQYF
TGCGCCAGCAGCTTGGAGGGTACGCAGTATTTT
>few|TRBD1|TRBJ2-6|TRBV7-2
CASKEGQGSGANVLTF
TGTGCCAGCAAGGAGGGACAGGGCTCTGGGGCCAACGTCCTGACTTTC
>.|.|TRBJ1-1|TRBV19
CASSPRGRMNTEAFF
TGTGCCAGTAGTCCCCGGGGCAGGATGAACACTGAAGCTTTCTTT
>.|TRBD2|TRBJ2-1|TRBV5-6
CASSFIRLAGELIYNEQFF
TGTGCCAGCAGCTTCATTCGGTTAGCGGGGGAACTAATCTACAATGAGCAGTTCTTC
>.|.|TRBJ1-1|TRBV5-1
CASSSGTMNSKAFF
TGCGCCAGCAGCTCGGGGACGATGAACAGCAAAGCTTTCTTT
>.|.|TRBJ1-1|TRBV2
CASSERHYTEAFF
TGTGCCAGCAGTGAAAGGCATTACACTGAAGCTTTCTTT
>.|.|TRBJ1-1|TRBV12-3/TRBV12-4
CASSFAGGRAFF
TGTGCCAGCAGTTTCGCCGGGGGGCGTGCTTTCTTT
>.|TRBD1|TRBJ2-1|TRBV5-1
CASSLLSRPKPGQLYNEQFF
TGCGCCAGCAGCTTGTTGAGTAGACCCAAACCGGGACAGTTATACAATGAGCAGTTCTTC
>many|TRBD2|TRBJ2-7|TRBV7-2
CASSSTRGAGIGYEQYF
TGTGCCAGCAGCTCCACGCGGGGGGCCGGTATTGGCTACGAGCAGTACTTC
>.|.|TRBJ2-4|TRBV4-1
CASSQRGLAKNIQYF
TGCGCCAGCAGCCAAAGGGGATTAGCCAAAAACATTCAGTACTTC
>.|TRBD1|TRBJ2-7|TRBV12-3/TRBV12-4
CASSIGQGRSALTEQYF
TGTGCCAGCAGTATCGGACAGGGGAGGTCCGCACTAACCGAGCAGTACTTC
>few|.|TRBJ1-6|TRBV7-2
CASSSTGPSTLHF
TGTGCCAGCAGCTCCACCGGACCGTCTACCCTCCACTTT
>.|.|TRBJ1-6|TRBV3-1
CASSPSGLVGSPLHF
TGTGCCAGCAGCCCCTCCGGGCTCGTCGGTTCACCCCTCCACTTT
>many|TRBD1|TRBJ1-4|TRBV7-2
CASSRRTGSPGEKLFF
TGTGCCAGCAGCCGTCGGACAGGGAGTCCGGGTGAAAAACTGTTTTTT
>.|TRBD1|TRBJ1-1|TRBV28
CASSGGQGQAFF
TGTGCCAGCAGTGGGGGACAGGGCCAAGCTTTCTTT
>.|.|TRBJ1-1|TRBV7-3
CASSLTLTVTEAFF
TGTGCCAGCAGCTTAACGTTGACAGTCACTGAAGCTTTCTTT
>.|.|TRBJ2-3|TRBV27
CASSLSPGDTQYF
TGTGCCAGCAGTTTATCCCCCGGAGATACGCAGTATTTT
>many|TRBD1|TRBJ2-6|TRBV15
CATATGGRGANVLTF
TGTGCCACCGCGACAGGGGGCCGTGGGGCCAACGTCCTGACTTTC
>few|.|TRBJ2-7|TRBV23-1
CASYMRGGTYEQYF
TGCGCCAGCTACATGCGGGGAGGAACCTACGAGCAGTACTTC
>.|.|TRBJ2-2|TRBV5-1
CASSRLQGPGTGELFF
TGCGCCAGCAGCCGACTACAGGGCCCGGGCACCGGGGAGCTGTTTTTT
>.|TRBD2|TRBJ2-1|TRBV5-1
CASSSGGLNEQFF
TGCGCCAGCAGCTCGGGGGGGCTCAATGAGCAGTTCTTC
>few|.|TRBJ1-1|TRBV29-1
CSGSEQVKTEAFF
TGCAGCGGATCCGAACAGGTTAAGACTGAAGCTTTCTTT
>many|.|TRBJ2-7|TRBV7-9
CASSLDYRKQYF
TGTGCCAGCAGCCTAGACTACAGGAAGCAGTACTTC
>few|.|TRBJ2-5|TRBV5-1
CASSLWGSETQYF
TGCGCCAGCAGCTTGTGGGGGTCAGAGACCCAGTACTTC
>many|TRBD2|TRBJ2-3|TRBV6-5
CASSWRGLPDTQYF
TGTGCCAGCAGTTGGCGGGGGTTACCAGATACGCAGTATTTT
>few|.|TRBJ2-3|TRBV7-2
CASGKRRLTDTQYF
TGTGCCAGCGGAAAGCGGAGGTTAACAGATACGCAGTATTTT
>few|.|TRBJ1-5|TRBV12-3/TRBV12-4
CASSFQDSNQPQHF
TGTGCCAGCAGCTTTCAAGATAGCAATCAGCCCCAGCATTTT
>.|TRBD1|TRBJ1-1|TRBV2
CASRGDRASTEAFF
TGTGCCAGCAGGGGAGACAGGGCCAGCACTGAAGCTTTCTTT
>few|.|TRBJ1-1|TRBV7-2
CASSLNQEAFF
TGTGCCAGCAGCTTAAACCAGGAAGCTTTCTTT
>.|TRBD1|TRBJ1-2|TRBV5-6
CASSLPGQALVYGYTF
TGTGCCAGCAGCTTGCCGGGACAGGCCTTAGTTTATGGCTACACCTTC
>.|TRBD2|TRBJ2-1|TRBV2
CASSQGLAGLLPQFF
TGTGCCAGCAGTCAGGGACTAGCGGGGCTTCTACCGCAGTTCTTC